Following are 24 T cell receptor beta chains from one sample sequenced in a study of glioma-infiltrating T cells. TCR alpha and beta CDR3 regions were amplified from RNA using iRepertoire nested multiplex PCR. A single record per CDR3 protein comes from TCRdb applying MiXCR to the multiplex PCR reads. Of about 3,900 distinct CDR3 sequences in the sample, roughly 90% were seen once. Sample: glioma tissue, nonneoplastic brain tissue, or PBMCs (not recorded which). These receptors were taken from a human donor with low-grade glioma or glioblastoma, undergoing nonglioma brain surgery, or in good health (not recorded which).

This clonotype is a singleton in its sample. Found in a library prepared for alpha chains, this beta chain is an off-target read, and its abundance has little meaning. V usage is TRBV6-1 and J usage is TRBJ2-1, with TRBD2 identical over 9 bases. Germline CDR1 reads MNHNS; CDR2 reads SASEGT. The V and J ends lost 7 bases and 3 bases, in that order; junction bases with no gene match: 7. CDR3 size: 15 residues. The CDR3 loop is CASTLGLASYNEQFF. DNA of the CDR3: TGTGCCAGCACCCTCGGACTAGCGAGCTACAATGAGCAGTTCTTC.

Points on this clonotype: The library was built for alpha chains, so this beta chain is an off-target read and its size means little. V and J are TRBV7-2 and TRBJ2-5; no definite D call. In germline, CDR1 is SGHTA, CDR2 FQGNSA. The V and J ends lost 5 bases and 1 base respectively, with 8 bases between them. CDR3 length: 13 residues. The CDR3 nucleotides read TGTGCCAGCAGCCCAATAAGCCAAGAGACCCAGTACTTC. As protein: CASSPISQETQYF.

Worth noting for this clonotype: In a library made to pick up alpha chains, this beta chain is a stray read with a size that means little. J is TRBJ1-2 and V is TRBV28; TRBD1 aligns across 7 bases. CDR3 size: 16 residues. The junction had 18 bases not matched to a gene; V was cut back by 6 bases and J by 8 bases. Looked up from germline, CDR1 is MDHEN and CDR2 is SYDVKM. CDR3 in amino acids: CASSPSSGTAGRGYTF. CDR3 nucleotide sequence: TGTGCCAGCAGCCCATCCTCCGGGACAGCGGGCCGAGGCTACACCTTC.

Comment on this clonotype: A junction boundary mismatches the germline segment, possibly from a read error. This beta chain represents an off-target read in a library built for alpha chains; its size is of limited meaning. This chain joins TRBV10-2 and TRBJ1-1; 9 positions agree with TRBD1. Per the germline V gene, CDR1 is WSHSY and CDR2 is SAAADI. This CDR3 comprises 17 residues. CDR3 nucleotide sequence: TGTGCCAGCAGTTATGGGACAGGGATCCACCTGGGCAGTGAAGCTTTCTTT. Translating gives CASSYGTGIHLGSEAFF.

A note on this clonotype: Since the library was made to target alpha chains, this beta chain is a stray read and its abundance is not meaningful. The chain has TRBV7-8 and TRBJ1-1; D may be TRBD1 (6 bases). Germline V gives CDR1 SGHVS, CDR2 FQNEAQ. The CDR3 consists of 13 residues. With 7 bases removed from V and 7 bases from J, the gap between germline ends came to 16 bases. The CDR3 here is CASTLGQGIEAFF. CDR3 DNA: TGTGCCAGCACCCTGGGGCAGGGGATTGAAGCTTTCTTT.

As to this clonotype: Found in a library prepared for alpha chains, this beta chain is an off-target read, and its abundance has little meaning. The CDR3 protein is CASSVYKVYNEQFF. DNA for the CDR3: TGTGCCAGCAGTGTTTACAAGGTCTACAATGAGCAGTTCTTC. This chain uses TRBV2 with TRBJ2-1; no definite D call. This CDR3 has 14 residues. V lost 4 bases and J 3 bases, leaving 10 bases between the germline ends. Per the germline V gene, CDR1 is SNHLY and CDR2 is FYNNEI.

Of note for this clonotype: The library was prepared for alpha chains; this beta chain is a stray read, so its frequency means little. This chain uses TRBV28 with TRBJ2-1; 7 bases agree with TRBD1. The V gene's germline CDR1 is MDHEN and CDR2 SYDVKM. CDR3 length equals 14 residues. Unmatched junction bases numbered 3, after V lost 5 bases and J lost 2 bases. The CDR3 DNA follows: TGTGCCAGCAGTGAGGGGGCACCCTACAATGAGCAGTTCTTC. This translates into CASSEGAPYNEQFF.

This clonotype has just one count. As an off-target read in a library built for alpha chains, this beta chain has a frequency of little significance. The gene calls are TRBV28 and TRBJ2-3; a weak D match, TRBD1 (6 bases). The germline CDR1 and CDR2 sequences are MDHEN and SYDVKM. The V end was cut by 3 bases, the J end by 4 bases, with 14 bases between. CDR3 length equals 15 residues. This chain's CDR3 is CASSFLRGASDTQYF. The CDR3 DNA reads TGTGCCAGCAGTTTCCTCAGGGGCGCCTCAGATACGCAGTATTTT.

This clonotype appeared a single time. With the library built for alpha chains, this beta chain is off target and its frequency is not meaningful. The V and J genes are TRBV20-1 and TRBJ1-1; the D is unclear. V lost 6 bases and J 3 bases, leaving 14 bases between the germline ends. CDR1 and CDR2 from the germline V gene are DFQATT and SNEGSKA (reference sequence). The CDR3 spans 13 residues. The CDR3 bases are TGCAGTGCCCGAACAGCGTTATACACTGAAGCTTTCTTT. Its translation: CSARTALYTEAFF.

About this clonotype: This beta chain lies outside the target of a library built for alpha chains; its clone size means little. This chain uses TRBV27 with TRBJ1-1, with 7 bases fitting TRBD1. Trimming removed 8 bases from V and 5 bases from J; junction bases left unmatched: 14. Germline V CDR1 and CDR2: MNHEY, SMNVEV (reference sequence). The CDR3 has 15 amino acids. The CDR3 protein is CASRGTASKWTEAFF. CDR3 bases: TGTGCCAGCCGCGGGACAGCTAGTAAATGGACTGAAGCTTTCTTT.

This clonotype was seen only once. This beta chain appears as a stray read in a library generated for alpha chains; its size is not informative. This rearrangement joins TRBV6-5 to TRBJ2-2; D perhaps matches TRBD1 (6 bases). The CDR3 is made up of 16 amino acids. CDR1 is MNHEY and CDR2 is SVGAGI in the germline V gene. Trimming took 4 bases from V and 3 from J, leaving 15 bases between them. CDR3 nucleotide sequence: TGTGCCAGCAGTTCTGGACAGCAAGGGTACACCGGGGAGCTGTTTTTT. Translated: CASSSGQQGYTGELFF.

On this clonotype itself: This beta chain came through as a stray read in a library set up for alpha chains, and its size says little. The rearrangement joins TRBV6-2 or TRBV6-3 to TRBJ2-5; D could derive from TRBD1 or TRBD2 (6 bases each). The CDR3 spans 14 residues. Trimming shortened V by 6 bases and J by 1 base, and 12 bases separated the two germline ends. Germline V CDR1 and CDR2: MNHEY, SVGEGT. In DNA form, the CDR3 reads TGTGCCAGCAGCCCTAAGGGGGGCCAAGAGACCCAGTACTTC. Protein sequence: CASSPKGGQETQYF.

This clonotype appeared a single time. Being off target in a library aimed at alpha chains, this beta chain has a size of little meaning. This sequence joins TRBV6-9 and TRBJ2-1; the D is unclear. V lost 4 bases and J 0 bases, leaving 13 bases between the germline ends. Germline CDR1 MNHGY, CDR2 SVAAGI. The CDR3 is made up of 16 amino acids. This CDR3 reads CASSLWGGGSYNEQFF. The CDR3 nucleotides are TGTGCCAGCAGTTTATGGGGTGGTGGCTCCTACAATGAGCAGTTCTTC.

About this clonotype itself: Since it is a stray read in a library aimed at alpha chains, this beta chain has a size that is not meaningful. This rearrangement joins TRBV6-6 to TRBJ1-1; D gene unclear. This CDR3 spans 14 amino acids. From germline, CDR1 is MNHNY and CDR2 SVGAGI (reference sequence). V lost 5 bases and J 0 bases, leaving 10 bases between the germline ends. This CDR3 is CASSVGLMNTEAFF. The CDR3 bases are TGTGCCAGCAGTGTAGGTCTGATGAACACTGAAGCTTTCTTT.

Of note for this clonotype: Found in a library prepared for alpha chains, this beta chain is an off-target read, and its abundance has little meaning. CDR3 sequence reads: CASSAGYNSPLHF. The CDR3 DNA reads as TGTGCCAGCAGCGCCGGGTATAATTCACCCCTCCACTTT. The chain joins TRBV7-2 to TRBJ1-6; D uncertain. This CDR3 spans 13 amino acids. Germline V gene sequence: CDR1 SGHTA, CDR2 FQGNSA. With 5 bases removed from V and 4 bases from J, the gap between germline ends came to 6 bases.

As to this clonotype: A junction boundary mismatches the germline segment, possibly from a read error. This beta chain is a stray sequence in a library constructed for alpha chains; its clone size is not meaningful. V and J are TRBV10-3 and TRBJ2-1, with D perhaps matching TRBD2 (5 bases). CDR3 length: 18 residues. CDR1 and CDR2 from the germline V gene are ENHRY and SYGVKD. The CDR3 reads CASSRGPRDGEWDNEQFF. In nucleotides, the CDR3 is TGTGCCAGCAGTCGTGGACCCCGGGATGGTGAATGGGACAATGAGCAGTTCTTC.

Comments on this clonotype: The library was designed around alpha chains, so this beta chain is a stray read whose abundance carries little weight. This rearrangement joins TRBV20-1 to TRBJ2-3, with D maybe TRBD2 (7 bases). CDR3 length equals 13 residues. CDR1 is DFQATT and CDR2 is SNEGSKA in the germline V gene (reference sequence). Deletions cut 4 bases from V and 2 bases from J, with 10 bases between. The CDR3 DNA reads TGCAGTGCTAAGGGGGGGCACACAGATACGCAGTATTTT. Protein sequence: CSAKGGHTDTQYF.

On this clonotype: This beta chain represents an off-target read in a library built for alpha chains; its size is of limited meaning. V gene TRBV7-6 combines with J gene TRBJ2-1; 7 bases agree with TRBD1. Trimming cost V 5 bases and J 2 bases; bases outside gene matches: 6. This CDR3 has 15 residues. Germline V CDR1 and CDR2: SGHVS, FNYEAQ. In DNA form, the CDR3 reads TGTGCCAGCAGCAAATCGGGACAGCCCTACAATGAGCAGTTCTTC. It is translated as CASSKSGQPYNEQFF.

To note about this clonotype: This beta chain is an off-target read within a library intended for alpha chains, so its frequency means little. The rearrangement uses TRBV6-1 and TRBJ2-1; D might be TRBD1 or TRBD2, each matching 7 bases. V dropped 6 bases and J dropped 8 bases, with 14 bases sitting between them. CDR3 length equals 13 residues. Germline CDR1 is MNHNS and CDR2 is SASEGT. Here the CDR3 DNA reads TGTGCCAGCAGCCTCCCAGGGGGGGATGAGCAGTTCTTC. It translates to CASSLPGGDEQFF.

Regarding this clonotype: A library prepared for alpha chains yielded this beta chain as an off-target read; its size is of little meaning. The chain links TRBV27 to TRBJ2-1; 9 nucleotides agree with TRBD2. This CDR3 has 16 amino acids. CDR1 and CDR2 (germline): MNHEY, SMNVEV (reference sequence). Trimming took 1 base from V and 10 from J; bases not matched to a gene: 11. The CDR3: CASSLWLAGAPYEQFF. The CDR3 nucleotides read TGTGCCAGCAGTTTATGGTTAGCGGGGGCTCCCTACGAGCAGTTCTTC.

A note on this clonotype: This beta chain is a stray sequence in a library constructed for alpha chains; its clone size is not meaningful. The chain links TRBV7-2 to TRBJ2-3; D is uncertain. Germline V gene lookup returns CDR1 SGHTA and CDR2 FQGNSA. The CDR3 runs 13 residues. V lost 5 bases and J 2 bases, leaving 8 bases between the germline ends. The CDR3 nucleotides read TGTGCCAGCAGCCCTTGGCCCACAGATACGCAGTATTTT. Amino acid sequence: CASSPWPTDTQYF.

As concerns this clonotype: This beta chain slipped into a library made for alpha chains as a stray read, so its size is not meaningful. The rearrangement uses TRBV28 and TRBJ2-7, with unresolved D. With 6 bases removed from V and 6 bases from J, the gap between germline ends came to 12 bases. The CDR3 consists of 12 residues. CDR1 is MDHEN and CDR2 is SYDVKM in the germline V gene. The CDR3 sequence: CASSAASAEQYF. CDR3 nucleotides: TGTGCCAGCAGCGCCGCTAGTGCCGAGCAGTACTTC.

A word on this clonotype: This beta chain is an off-target read within a library intended for alpha chains, so its frequency means little. CDR3 in DNA: TGCGCCAGCAGTGAAGGGGCCTACGAGCAGTACGTC. It translates to CASSEGAYEQYV. This chain connects TRBV10-1 to TRBJ2-7; TRBD1 might be the D (5 bases). The CDR3 extends over 12 amino acids. V lost 3 bases, J lost 2 bases, and 5 bases lay in between. Germline CDR1 is WNHNN and CDR2 is SYGVQD (reference sequence).

With regard to this clonotype: The size of this beta chain means little, since it is a stray read in a library made for alpha chains. This chain connects TRBV7-2 to TRBJ1-1; no clear D. V lost 1 base and J 3 bases, leaving 9 bases between the germline ends. CDR3 length equals 14 residues. Germline CDR1 reads SGHTA; CDR2 reads FQGNSA. CDR3 in DNA: TGTGCCAGCAGCTTAGTCGTTCAAGACACTGAAGCTTTCTTT. Translation: CASSLVVQDTEAFF.